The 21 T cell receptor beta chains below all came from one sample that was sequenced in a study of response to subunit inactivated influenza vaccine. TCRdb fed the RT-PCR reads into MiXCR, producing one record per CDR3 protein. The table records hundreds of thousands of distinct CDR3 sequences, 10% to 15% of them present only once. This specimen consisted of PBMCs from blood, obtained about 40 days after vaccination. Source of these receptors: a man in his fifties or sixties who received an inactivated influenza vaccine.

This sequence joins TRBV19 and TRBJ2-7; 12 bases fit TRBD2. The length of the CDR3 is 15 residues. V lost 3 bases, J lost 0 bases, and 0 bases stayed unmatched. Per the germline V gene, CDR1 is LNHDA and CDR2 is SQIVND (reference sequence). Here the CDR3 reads CASSMTSGGSYEQYF. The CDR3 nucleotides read TGTGCCAGTAGTATGACTAGCGGGGGCTCCTACGAGCAGTACTTC.

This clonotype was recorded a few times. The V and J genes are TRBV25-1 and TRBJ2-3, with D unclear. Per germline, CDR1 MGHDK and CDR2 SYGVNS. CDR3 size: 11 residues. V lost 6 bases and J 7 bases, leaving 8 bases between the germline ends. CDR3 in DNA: TGTGCCAGCAGGTCTACCTATACGCAGTATTTT. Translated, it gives CASRSTYTQYF. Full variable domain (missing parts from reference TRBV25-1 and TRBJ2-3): EADIYQTPRYLVIGTGKKITLECSQTMGHDKMYWYQQDPGMELHLIHYSYGVNSTEKGDLSSESTVSRIRTEHFPLTLESARPSHTSQYLCASRSTYTQYFGPGTRLTVL.

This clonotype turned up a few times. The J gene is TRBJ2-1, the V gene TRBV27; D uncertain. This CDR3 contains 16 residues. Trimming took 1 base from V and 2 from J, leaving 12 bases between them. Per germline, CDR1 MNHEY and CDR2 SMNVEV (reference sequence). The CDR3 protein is CASSLLVGEAYNEQFF. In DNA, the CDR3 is TGTGCCAGCAGTTTATTGGTAGGTGAAGCCTACAATGAGCAGTTCTTC.

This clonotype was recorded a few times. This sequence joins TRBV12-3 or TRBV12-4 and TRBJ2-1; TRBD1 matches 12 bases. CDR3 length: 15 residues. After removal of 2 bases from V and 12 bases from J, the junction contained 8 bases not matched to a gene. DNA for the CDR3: TGTGCCAGCAGTTTACAGGGACAGGGGGCGGTCGGGCAGTTCTTC. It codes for CASSLQGQGAVGQFF.

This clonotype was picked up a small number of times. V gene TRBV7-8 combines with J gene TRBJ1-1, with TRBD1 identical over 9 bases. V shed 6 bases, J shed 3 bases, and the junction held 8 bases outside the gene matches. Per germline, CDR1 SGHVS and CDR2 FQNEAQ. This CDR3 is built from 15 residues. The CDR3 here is CASSLQGAGYTEAFF. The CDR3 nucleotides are TGTGCCAGCAGTCTACAGGGGGCGGGATACACTGAAGCTTTCTTT.

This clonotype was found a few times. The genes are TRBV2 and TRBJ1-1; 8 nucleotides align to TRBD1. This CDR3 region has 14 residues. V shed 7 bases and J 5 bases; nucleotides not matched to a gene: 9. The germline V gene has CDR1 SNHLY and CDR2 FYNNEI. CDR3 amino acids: CASTGGGRVTEAFF. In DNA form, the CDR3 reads TGTGCCAGCACAGGGGGCGGACGTGTGACTGAAGCTTTCTTT. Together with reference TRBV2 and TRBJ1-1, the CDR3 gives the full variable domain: EPEVTQTPSHQVTQMGQEVILRCVPISNHLYFYWYRQILGQKVEFLVSFYNNEISEKSEIFDDQFSVERPDGSNFTLKIRSTKLEDSAMYFCASTGGGRVTEAFFGQGTRLTVV.

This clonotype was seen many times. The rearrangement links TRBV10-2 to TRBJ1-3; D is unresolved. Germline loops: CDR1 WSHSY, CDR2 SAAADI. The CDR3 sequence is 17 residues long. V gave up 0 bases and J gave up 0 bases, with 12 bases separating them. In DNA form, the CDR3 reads TGCGCCAGCAGTGAGTCGTATCCGGGAGGCTCTGGAAACACCATATATTTT. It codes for CASSESYPGGSGNTIYF.

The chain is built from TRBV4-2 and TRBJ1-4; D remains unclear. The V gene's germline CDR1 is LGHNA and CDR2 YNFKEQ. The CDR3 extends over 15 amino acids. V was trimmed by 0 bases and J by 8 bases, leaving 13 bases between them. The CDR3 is CASSQDPRVGEKLFF. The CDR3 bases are TGTGCCAGCAGCCAAGATCCGCGGGTTGGCGAAAAACTGTTTTTT.

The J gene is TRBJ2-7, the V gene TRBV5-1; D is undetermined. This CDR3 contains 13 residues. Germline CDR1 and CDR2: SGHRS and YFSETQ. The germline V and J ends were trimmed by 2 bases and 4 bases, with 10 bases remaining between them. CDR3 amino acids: CASSFGVGYEQYF. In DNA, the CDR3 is TGCGCCAGCAGCTTTGGGGTCGGGTACGAGCAGTACTTC.

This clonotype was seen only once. CDR3 sequence reads: CSVGPLAGPSSYNEQFF. DNA for the CDR3: TGCAGCGTTGGTCCCCTAGCGGGACCGAGCTCCTACAATGAGCAGTTCTTC. The chain links TRBV29-1 to TRBJ2-1; 9 bases are a match to TRBD2. Germline CDR1 is SQVTM and CDR2 is ANQGSEA. With 4 bases clipped from V and 0 bases from J, the junction kept 10 bases outside the gene matches. This CDR3 has 17 residues.

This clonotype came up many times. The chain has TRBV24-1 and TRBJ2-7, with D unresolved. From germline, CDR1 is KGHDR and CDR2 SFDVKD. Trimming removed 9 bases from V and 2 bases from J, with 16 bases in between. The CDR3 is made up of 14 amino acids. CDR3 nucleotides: TGTGCCACCGACCCCTATGGGCTAGCCTACGAGCAGTACTTC. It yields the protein CATDPYGLAYEQYF.

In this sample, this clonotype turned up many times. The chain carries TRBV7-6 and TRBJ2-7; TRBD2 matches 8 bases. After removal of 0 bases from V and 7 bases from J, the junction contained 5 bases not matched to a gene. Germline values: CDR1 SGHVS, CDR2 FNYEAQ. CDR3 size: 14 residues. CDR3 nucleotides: TGTGCCAGCAGCTTAGCGGCGGGAGGACGGGAGCAGTACTTC. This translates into CASSLAAGGREQYF.

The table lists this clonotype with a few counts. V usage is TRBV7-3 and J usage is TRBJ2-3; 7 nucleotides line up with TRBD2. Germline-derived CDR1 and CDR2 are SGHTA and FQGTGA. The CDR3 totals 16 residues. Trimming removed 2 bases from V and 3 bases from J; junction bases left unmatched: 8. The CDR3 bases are TGTGCCAGCAGCTTACAAGGCGGGAGCGCGACAGATACGCAGTATTTT. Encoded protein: CASSLQGGSATDTQYF.

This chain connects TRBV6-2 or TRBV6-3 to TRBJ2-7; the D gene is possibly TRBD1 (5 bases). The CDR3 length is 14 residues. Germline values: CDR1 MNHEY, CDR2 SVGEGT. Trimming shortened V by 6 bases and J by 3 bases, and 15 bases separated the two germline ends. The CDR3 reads CASRSQGSYYEQYF. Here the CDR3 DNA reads TGTGCCAGCAGGAGTCAGGGATCCTACTACGAGCAGTACTTC.

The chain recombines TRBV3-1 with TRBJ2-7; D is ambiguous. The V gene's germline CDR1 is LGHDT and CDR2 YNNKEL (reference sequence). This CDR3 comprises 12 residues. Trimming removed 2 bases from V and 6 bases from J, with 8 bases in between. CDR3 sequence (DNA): TGTGCCAGCAGCCAAAATGGGCCCGAGCAGTACTTC. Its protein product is CASSQNGPEQYF.

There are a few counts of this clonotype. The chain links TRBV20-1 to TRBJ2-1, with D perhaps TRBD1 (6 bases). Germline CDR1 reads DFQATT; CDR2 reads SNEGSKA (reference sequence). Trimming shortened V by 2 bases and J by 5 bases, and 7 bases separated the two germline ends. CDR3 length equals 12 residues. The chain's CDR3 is CSARRGNNEQFF. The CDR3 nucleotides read TGCAGTGCTAGAAGGGGGAACAATGAGCAGTTCTTC.

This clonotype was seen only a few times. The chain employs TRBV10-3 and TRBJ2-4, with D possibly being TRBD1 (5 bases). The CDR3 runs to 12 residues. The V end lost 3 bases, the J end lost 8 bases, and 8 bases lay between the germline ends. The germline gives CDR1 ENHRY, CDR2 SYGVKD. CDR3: CAISDREDIQYF. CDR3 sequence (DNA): TGTGCCATCAGTGACAGGGAAGACATTCAGTACTTC.

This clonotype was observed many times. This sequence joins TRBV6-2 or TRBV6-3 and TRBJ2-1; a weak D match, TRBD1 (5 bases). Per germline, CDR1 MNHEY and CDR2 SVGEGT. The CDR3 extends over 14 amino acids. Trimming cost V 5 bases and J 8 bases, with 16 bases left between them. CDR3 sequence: CASSPLLDSDEQFF. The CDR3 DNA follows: TGTGCCAGCAGTCCCCTACTTGACAGCGATGAGCAGTTCTTC.

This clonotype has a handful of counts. Here the CDR3 DNA reads TGTGCCAGCAGCTTGCCAAACTACGAGCAGTACTTC. This gives the protein CASSLPNYEQYF. The chain carries TRBV5-5 and TRBJ2-7, with D unclear. Germline V gene lookup returns CDR1 SGHKS and CDR2 YYEKEE (reference sequence). This CDR3 is built from 12 residues. V was trimmed by 1 base and J by 3 bases, leaving 5 bases between them.

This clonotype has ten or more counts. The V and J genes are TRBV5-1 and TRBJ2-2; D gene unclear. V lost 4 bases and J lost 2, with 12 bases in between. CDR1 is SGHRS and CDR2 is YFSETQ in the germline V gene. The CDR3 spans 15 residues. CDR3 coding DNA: TGCGCCAGCAGCCCACGGATCGGCAACACCGGGGAGCTGTTTTTT. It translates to CASSPRIGNTGELFF.

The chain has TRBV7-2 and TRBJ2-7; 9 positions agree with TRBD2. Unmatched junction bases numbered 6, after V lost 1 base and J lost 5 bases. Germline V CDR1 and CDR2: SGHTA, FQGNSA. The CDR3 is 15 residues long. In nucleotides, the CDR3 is TGTGCCAGCAGCTTAGTTGCGGGAGGGCCAAACGAGCAGTACTTC. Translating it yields CASSLVAGGPNEQYF.